This T cell receptor (beta chain) was profiled in a study of early T cells in non-severe SARS-CoV-2 infection. The ends were cut back, 7 bases at V and 1 base at J, with 8 bases in the middle. Germline assignment: CDR1 MNHEY and CDR2 SMNVEV (reference sequence). This CDR3 is 13 amino acids long. Individually, cDNA molecules had unique molecular identifiers attached to them. Via MiXCR, TCRdb re-called the 5' RACE reads, giving one row per CDR3 protein. The sample lists 85,000 to 90,000 distinct CDR3 sequences, about 14% occurring once. There are a few counts of this clonotype. The chain combines TRBV27 with TRBJ2-1; D not certain. The sample was whole blood. The receptor was isolated from an adult who was a healthcare worker with PCR-confirmed SARS-CoV-2 infection or an uninfected control (not recorded which). CDR3 bases: TGTGCCAGCACGGCCGGGTCCTACAATGAGCAGTTCTTC. Translation gives CASTAGSYNEQFF.